The source of this TCR beta chain is a study of blood T cell repertoires in COVID-19. Sequencing used immunoSEQ multiplex PCR; TCRdb keeps in-frame clones, though not all of them. The sample lists about 45,000 clones, 77% seen once, with 25% to 35% in the top ten. Sequencing input: peripheral blood. The TCR originated in a woman in her 70s with acute or convalescent COVID-19.

This chain's CDR3 is CASTRTGKGEQFF. The DNA for the CDR3 is TGTGCCAGCACCCGGACAGGGAAGGGTGAGCAGTTCTTC. This chain links TRBV12-3 or TRBV12-4 with TRBJ2-1; TRBD1 matches 8 bases. The CDR3 spans 13 residues. V was clipped by 7 bases and J by 9 bases; unmatched bases: 8.